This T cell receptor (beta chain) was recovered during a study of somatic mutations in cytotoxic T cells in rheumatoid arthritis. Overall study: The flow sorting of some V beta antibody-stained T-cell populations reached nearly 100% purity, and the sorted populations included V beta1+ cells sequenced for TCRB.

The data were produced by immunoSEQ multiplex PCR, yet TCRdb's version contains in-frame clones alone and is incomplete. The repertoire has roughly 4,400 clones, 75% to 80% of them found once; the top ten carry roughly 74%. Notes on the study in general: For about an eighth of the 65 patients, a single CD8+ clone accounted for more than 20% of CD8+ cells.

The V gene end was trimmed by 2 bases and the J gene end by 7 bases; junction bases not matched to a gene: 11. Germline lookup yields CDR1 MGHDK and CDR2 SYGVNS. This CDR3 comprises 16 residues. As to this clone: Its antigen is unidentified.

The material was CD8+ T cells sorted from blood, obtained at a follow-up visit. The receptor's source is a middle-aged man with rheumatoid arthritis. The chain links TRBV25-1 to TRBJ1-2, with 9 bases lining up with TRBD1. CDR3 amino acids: CASSEPHTGTGRGYTF. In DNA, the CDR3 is TGTGCCAGCAGTGAACCCCACACCGGGACAGGGCGTGGCTACACCTTC.